The next 20 T cell receptor beta chains were all read from a single sample in a study of T-cell reconstitution after alpha-beta-depleted transplantation in children. Unique molecular identifiers were incorporated when the TCRbeta library was constructed. In TCRdb, the PCR reads were re-called with MiXCR into one record per CDR3 protein. The table shows several thousand distinct CDR3 sequences, with roughly 30% occurring only once. This specimen consisted of peripheral blood, obtained 60 days after TCRalphabeta/CD19-depleted stem cell transplant. These receptors all stem from a boy under two years old who had a stem cell transplant for SCID, so the T cells may come from the graft donor.

By share, this clonotype counts as medium-sized. V gene TRBV7-3 combines with J gene TRBJ1-6; D is uncertain. The CDR3 has 19 amino acids. V was trimmed by 1 base and J by 5 bases, leaving 21 bases between them. Germline CDR1 and CDR2: SGHTA and FQGTGA. CDR3 nucleotide sequence: TGTGCCAGCAGCTTAAGGCACTTGGATTTAGGACCGAATAATTCACCCCTCCACTTT. It codes for CASSLRHLDLGPNNSPLHF.

The chain combines TRBV7-9 with TRBJ2-7; D ambiguous. Trimming shortened V by 8 bases and J by 2 bases, and 16 bases separated the two germline ends. Germline CDR1 SEHNR, CDR2 FQNEAQ (reference sequence). The CDR3 runs to 14 residues. This CDR3 reads CASSPGLFTYEQYF. In DNA, the CDR3 is TGTGCCAGCTCTCCCGGGCTTTTTACCTACGAGCAGTACTTC.

This clonotype is labeled medium-sized (0.01 to 0.1%). J is TRBJ1-2 and V is TRBV10-3, with D tentatively TRBD1 (5 bases). The CDR3 loop spans 13 amino acids. CDR1 and CDR2 from the germline V gene are ENHRY and SYGVKD. Trimming stripped 2 bases from V and 8 bases from J, with 12 bases between. The CDR3: CAISESRADGYTF. DNA for the CDR3: TGTGCCATCAGTGAGAGCAGGGCGGACGGCTACACCTTC.

CDR3: CASSAGTFKPDTQYF. The CDR3 DNA is TGTGCCAGCAGCGCGGGGACTTTTAAACCAGATACGCAGTATTTT. The V call is TRBV9, the J call TRBJ2-3; possible D gene TRBD2, 6 bases. CDR1 and CDR2 from the germline V gene are SGDLS and YYNGEE. This CDR3 has 15 residues. Trimming pared 3 bases from V and 4 bases from J, leaving 15 bases between.

This clonotype came up many times. The CDR3 loop is CSALGTSGRGGSNEQFF. The CDR3 region has the DNA TGCAGCGCCCTAGGGACTAGCGGGAGGGGCGGATCTAATGAGCAGTTCTTC. The chain has TRBV29-1 and TRBJ2-1; 16 nucleotides agree with TRBD2. With 7 bases clipped from V and 7 bases from J, the junction kept 13 bases outside the gene matches. The CDR3 totals 17 residues. Germline V gives CDR1 SQVTM, CDR2 ANQGSEA.

There are a few counts of this clonotype. The rearrangement uses TRBV14 and TRBJ2-2; D is uncertain. Germline V gene sequence: CDR1 SGHDN, CDR2 FVKESK. This CDR3 has 15 amino acids. V was cut by 3 bases and J by 3 bases, with 11 bases left in between. The chain's CDR3 is CASSQVRVDTGELFF. The CDR3 nucleotides are TGTGCCAGCAGCCAGGTTAGGGTCGACACCGGGGAGCTGTTTTTT. Full variable domain (missing parts from reference TRBV14 and TRBJ2-2): EAGVTQFPSHSVIEKGQTVTLRCDPISGHDNLYWYRRVMGKEIKFLLHFVKESKQDESGMPNNRFLAERTGGTYSTLKVQPAELEDSGVYFCASSQVRVDTGELFFGEGSRLTVL.

The table lists this clonotype with many counts. This chain uses TRBV5-1 with TRBJ1-4; D is unclear. Germline V lookup: CDR1 SGHRS, CDR2 YFSETQ. This CDR3 is 14 amino acids long. Deletions cut 0 bases from V and 1 base from J, with 4 bases between. CDR3 loop: CASSLGETNEKLFF. CDR3 sequence (DNA): TGCGCCAGCAGCTTGGGTGAAACTAATGAAAAACTGTTTTTT.

This clonotype qualifies as medium-sized. The chain has TRBV12-3 or TRBV12-4 and TRBJ1-1, with D uncertain. There are 14 residues in the CDR3. Trimming took off 6 bases at V and 1 base at J, with 12 bases between the two ends. The CDR3 loop is CASRKPLRNTEAFF. The CDR3 coding sequence is TGTGCCAGCAGAAAGCCCCTCAGGAACACTGAAGCTTTCTTT.

The rearrangement uses TRBV28 and TRBJ2-3; 7 bases line up with TRBD2. This CDR3 comprises 16 residues. V was clipped by 6 bases and J by 2 bases; unmatched bases: 11. Germline V gene lookup returns CDR1 MDHEN and CDR2 SYDVKM. CDR3 nucleotides: TGTGCCAGCAGCCCCGGGCCGGGGGGTCCCACAGATACGCAGTATTTT. Translated: CASSPGPGGPTDTQYF.

CDR3 DNA sequence: TGTGCCACCAGCGATGATAGCGGGGAGTACCAAGAGACCCAGTACTTC. This encodes CATSDDSGEYQETQYF. This sequence joins TRBV24-1 and TRBJ2-5; the match to TRBD2 covers 8 bases. With 7 bases clipped from V and 0 bases from J, the junction kept 9 bases outside the gene matches. CDR3 length: 16 residues. The germline V gene encodes CDR1 KGHDR and CDR2 SFDVKD.

There are many counts of this clonotype. This chain connects TRBV6-5 to TRBJ1-2; D possibly corresponds to TRBD1 (6 bases). This CDR3 region has 13 residues. The germline gives CDR1 MNHEY, CDR2 SVGAGI. Trimming pared 6 bases from V and 2 bases from J, leaving 10 bases between. The CDR3 sequence is CASSRGHNYGYTF. The DNA of the CDR3 is TGTGCCAGCAGCCGGGGACACAACTATGGCTACACCTTC.

In its sample, this clonotype ranks as medium-sized. The chain uses TRBV6-6 and TRBJ2-2; D is perhaps TRBD2 (5 bases). The germline CDR1 and CDR2 sequences are MNHNY and SVGAGI (reference sequence). CDR3 length: 14 residues. CDR3 sequence reads: CSPGLAISTGELFF. The CDR3 DNA follows: TGTTCCCCGGGCCTAGCAATCAGCACCGGGGAGCTGTTTTTT.

The chain is built from TRBV4-1 and TRBJ1-2, with D hard to call. Trimming stripped 1 base from V and 5 bases from J, with 11 bases between. The CDR3 totals 14 residues. Germline-derived CDR1 and CDR2 are MGHRA and YSYEKL. The CDR3 here is CASSQGSGDYGYTF. CDR3 DNA sequence: TGCGCCAGCAGCCAAGGGTCGGGTGATTATGGCTACACCTTC.

In this sample, this clonotype turned up many times. This chain uses TRBV27 with TRBJ1-2; D might be TRBD1 (6 bases). From germline, CDR1 is MNHEY and CDR2 SMNVEV (reference sequence). V lost 7 bases and J lost 3, with 24 bases in between. This CDR3 has 17 amino acids. In DNA, the CDR3 is TGTGCCAGCACTTTTGGGGCCCGGGAAGACAGGTACTATGGCTACACCTTC. Protein product: CASTFGAREDRYYGYTF.

The chain carries TRBV27 and TRBJ2-7, with D maybe TRBD1 (6 bases). The CDR3 totals 16 residues. The V gene lost 6 bases and the J gene lost 1 base, with 19 bases spanning the gap. CDR1 MNHEY and CDR2 SMNVEV come from the germline V gene (reference sequence). The CDR3 region is CASSLSPWDNSYEQYF. CDR3 DNA: TGTGCCAGCAGCTTAAGTCCCTGGGACAATTCCTACGAGCAGTACTTC.

Relative to its sample, this clonotype is medium-sized. The gene calls are TRBV7-9 and TRBJ2-7, with a weak D call TRBD1 (5 bases). The germline V gene encodes CDR1 SEHNR and CDR2 FQNEAQ (reference sequence). V gave up 0 bases and J gave up 3 bases, with 15 bases separating them. The CDR3 totals 16 residues. The CDR3 is CASSLARQGQLYEQYF. As DNA, the CDR3 is TGTGCCAGCAGCTTAGCGCGTCAGGGCCAACTCTACGAGCAGTACTTC.

This chain uses TRBV28 with TRBJ1-3; D ambiguous. The CDR3 is 11 amino acids. The germline V gene encodes CDR1 MDHEN and CDR2 SYDVKM. Trimming shortened V by 7 bases and J by 5 bases, and 6 bases separated the two germline ends. The CDR3 sequence: CASILRNTIYF. The CDR3 nucleotides read TGTGCCAGCATCCTACGAAACACCATATATTTT. The variable domain in full, with the rest retrieved from reference TRBV28 and TRBJ1-3, is DVKVTQSSRYLVKRTGEKVFLECVQDMDHENMFWYRQDPGLGLRLIYFSYDVKMKEKGDIPEGYSVSREKKERFSLILESASTNQTSMYLCASILRNTIYFGEGSWLTVV.

This clonotype is deemed large (0.1 to 1%). The chain recombines TRBV10-3 with TRBJ2-1; 12 positions match TRBD2. CDR3 length: 15 residues. V shed 7 bases, J shed 7 bases, and the junction held 8 bases outside the gene matches. The germline V gene encodes CDR1 ENHRY and CDR2 SYGVKD. CDR3: CAITLGLAGGNEQFF. The CDR3 DNA reads TGTGCCATCACGTTGGGACTAGCGGGTGGAAATGAGCAGTTCTTC.

This clonotype is deemed medium-sized. V and J are TRBV9 and TRBJ2-1; TRBD2 is a possible D gene (6 bases). V lost 4 bases and J lost 2, with 19 bases in between. CDR1 is SGDLS and CDR2 is YYNGEE in the germline V gene. The CDR3 length is 17 residues. In nucleotides, the CDR3 is TGTGCCAGCAGCCCTGGAGGGTATGACCTACCCTACAATGAGCAGTTCTTC. Its protein is CASSPGGYDLPYNEQFF.

About this clonotype: Just one base apart from a much larger clone, this may be a read error. The chain is built from TRBV19 and TRBJ2-5, with D maybe TRBD2 (5 bases). The CDR3 sequence is 17 residues long. V was clipped by 7 bases and J by 3 bases, with 24 bases between them. Germline V gives CDR1 LNHDA, CDR2 SQIVND (reference sequence). The CDR3 region has the DNA TGTGCCAGTACCCGGCGGGTGGGCCTACTAAACAAAGAGACCCAGTACTTC. Amino acids: CASTRRVGLLNKETQYF.